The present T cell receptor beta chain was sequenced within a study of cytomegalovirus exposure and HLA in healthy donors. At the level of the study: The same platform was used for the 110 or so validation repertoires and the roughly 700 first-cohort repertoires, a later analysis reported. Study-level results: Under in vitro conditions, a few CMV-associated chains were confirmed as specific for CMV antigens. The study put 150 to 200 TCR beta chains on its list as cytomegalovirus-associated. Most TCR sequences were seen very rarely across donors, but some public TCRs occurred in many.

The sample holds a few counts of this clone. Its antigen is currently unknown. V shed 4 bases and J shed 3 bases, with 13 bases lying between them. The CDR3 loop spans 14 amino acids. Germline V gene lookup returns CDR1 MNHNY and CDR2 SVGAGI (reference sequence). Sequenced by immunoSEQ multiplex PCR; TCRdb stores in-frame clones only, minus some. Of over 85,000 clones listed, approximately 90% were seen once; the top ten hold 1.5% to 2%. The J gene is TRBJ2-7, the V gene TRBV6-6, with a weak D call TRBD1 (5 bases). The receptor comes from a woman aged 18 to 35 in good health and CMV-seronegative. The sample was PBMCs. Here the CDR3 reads CASSSPDKLYEQYF. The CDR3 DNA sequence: TGTGCCAGCAGTTCCCCGGACAAGCTCTACGAGCAGTACTTC.